This TCR beta chain was profiled in a study of cytomegalovirus exposure and HLA in healthy donors. As for the study in general: The same platform as the approximately 640 first-cohort repertoires was used for the roughly 130 validation repertoires, a later analysis reported.

The CDR3 loop spans 18 amino acids. In germline, CDR1 is SEHNR, CDR2 FQNEAQ (reference sequence). V was pared by 5 bases and J by 6 bases, with 15 bases of the junction left unmatched. Assay: immunoSEQ multiplex PCR; the TCRdb copy retains only in-frame clones and omits some. This table has 150,000 or so clones, approximately 86% appearing once. The material sequenced was PBMCs. This receptor was identified in a man between 18 and 29 years old in good health and CMV-seropositive. This rearrangement joins TRBV7-9 to TRBJ1-5, with TRBD1 matching 11 bases. CDR3 residues: CASSLTGTGGLTFQPQHF. Written as DNA, the CDR3 is TGTGCCAGCAGCCTCACCGGGACAGGGGGTTTAACTTTTCAGCCCCAGCATTTT.